Each of the 20 T cell receptor beta chains below was sequenced from the same sample in a study of immune cell composition in non-small cell lung cancer. Produced via immunoSEQ multiplex PCR; TCRdb's table is partial and in-frame only. The data contain about 14,000 clones, approximately 81% of them singletons. The sample consisted of lung tumor tissue. All receptors come from a human donor with non-small cell lung cancer.

In this sample, this clone turned up once. This CDR3 is CASGDMGVSISGYTF. CDR3 in DNA: TGTGCCAGCGGGGACATGGGGGTATCTATTAGCGGCTACACCTTC. The chain has TRBV18 and TRBJ1-2, with D perhaps TRBD1 (6 bases). Germline CDR1 is KGHSH and CDR2 is LQKENI. This CDR3 region has 15 residues. V was cut by 8 bases and J by 8 bases, with 24 bases left in between.

The rearrangement links TRBV2 to TRBJ2-7, with D perhaps given as TRBD1 or TRBD2 (5 bases each). Germline V gene data show CDR1 as SNHLY and CDR2 as FYNNEI. The CDR3 extends over 14 amino acids. Trimming stripped 6 bases from V and 0 bases from J, with 12 bases between. The CDR3 reads CASRDRDHSYEQYF. The CDR3 DNA reads as TGTGCCAGCAGAGACCGGGACCACTCCTACGAGCAGTACTTC.

The chain carries TRBV19 and TRBJ2-7, with 10 bases lining up with TRBD2. V shed 6 bases and J 0 bases; nucleotides not matched to a gene: 5. Germline loops: CDR1 LNHDA, CDR2 SQIVND (reference sequence). The length of the CDR3 is 15 residues. The CDR3 nucleotides are TGTGCCAGTAGCTGGGGACTAGCGATCTCCTACGAGCAGTACTTC. Translating gives CASSWGLAISYEQYF. Full variable domain (remainder filled in from reference TRBV19 and TRBJ2-7): DGGITQSPKYLFRKEGQNVTLSCEQNLNHDAMYWYRQDPGQGLRLIYYSQIVNDFQKGDIAEGYSVSREKKESFPLTVTSAQKNPTAFYLCASSWGLAISYEQYFGPGTRLTVT.

About this clone itself: A read error may account for a junction end that differs from germline. V is TRBV27 and J is TRBJ2-1, with 10 bases that match TRBD2. The CDR3 totals 13 residues. From germline, CDR1 is MNHEY and CDR2 SMNVEV (reference sequence). The CDR3 sequence: CASSLQAGGGLVF. DNA for the CDR3: TGTGCCAGCAGTTTACAAGCGGGAGGGGGTTTGGTCTTC.

This chain joins TRBV7-6 and TRBJ2-1, with 8 nucleotides matching TRBD2. From germline, CDR1 is SGHVS and CDR2 FNYEAQ. The CDR3 runs 15 residues. V shed 5 bases, J shed 8 bases, and the junction held 11 bases outside the gene matches. Here the CDR3 reads CASSPPGGRKDEQFF. The DNA of the CDR3 is TGTGCCAGCAGCCCCCCAGGCGGGAGGAAAGATGAGCAGTTCTTC.

This clone was counted a single time. CDR3 sequence: CASSYERAGNQPQHF. Here the CDR3 DNA reads TGTGCCAGCAGTTACGAAAGGGCCGGCAATCAGCCCCAGCATTTT. V gene TRBV6-5 combines with J gene TRBJ1-5; no firm D call. Germline lookup yields CDR1 MNHEY and CDR2 SVGAGI. The V and J ends lost 2 bases and 2 bases respectively, with 10 bases between them. The CDR3 has 15 amino acids.

This sequence joins TRBV5-6 and TRBJ2-1; 11 bases agree with TRBD2. V was pared by 2 bases and J by 7 bases, with 14 bases of the junction left unmatched. This CDR3 has 18 residues. Looked up from germline, CDR1 is SGHDT and CDR2 is YYEEEE. The CDR3 nucleotides are TGTGCCAGCAGCTTAAGGATTCAGGCTGGGACTAGCGGAAATGAGCAGTTCTTC. This gives the protein CASSLRIQAGTSGNEQFF. The full variable domain, its missing parts supplied by reference TRBV5-6 and TRBJ2-1, is DAGVTQSPTHLIKTRGQQVTLRCSPKSGHDTVSWYQQALGQGPQFIFQYYEEEERQRGNFPDRFSGHQFPNYSSELNVNALLLGDSALYLCASSLRIQAGTSGNEQFFGPGTRLTVL.

The chain joins TRBV11-3 to TRBJ2-3; no clear D gene. Germline V CDR1 and CDR2: SGHNT, YENEEA. The CDR3 consists of 14 residues. V dropped 5 bases and J dropped 2 bases, with 11 bases sitting between them. CDR3 residues: CASSRVDFTDTQYF. Here the CDR3 DNA reads TGTGCCAGCAGCCGTGTGGATTTCACAGATACGCAGTATTTT.

The rearrangement joins TRBV11-3 to TRBJ1-1; a weak D match, TRBD1 (5 bases). Trimming cost V 6 bases and J 8 bases, with 13 bases left between them. Per germline, CDR1 SGHNT and CDR2 YENEEA. The CDR3 contains 12 residues. The CDR3 is CASRYQGYEAFF. The DNA for the CDR3 is TGTGCCAGCAGGTATCAGGGTTACGAAGCTTTCTTT.

There are a few counts of this clone. The V gene is TRBV19, the J gene TRBJ1-5; D unclear. In germline, CDR1 is LNHDA, CDR2 SQIVND (reference sequence). The CDR3 is 12 residues long. V lost 3 bases, J lost 3 bases, and 3 bases lay in between. CDR3 coding DNA: TGTGCCAGTAGTATCTCCAATCAGCCCCAGCATTTT. This codes for CASSISNQPQHF. Full variable domain (missing parts from reference TRBV19 and TRBJ1-5): DGGITQSPKYLFRKEGQNVTLSCEQNLNHDAMYWYRQDPGQGLRLIYYSQIVNDFQKGDIAEGYSVSREKKESFPLTVTSAQKNPTAFYLCASSISNQPQHFGDGTRLSIL.

This clone was seen only a few times. Germline is not matched at one junction end, which may reflect a read error. V gene TRBV20-1 combines with J gene TRBJ2-1, with 7 bases fitting TRBD1. Germline CDR1 reads DFQATT; CDR2 reads SNEGSKA (reference sequence). The CDR3 extends over 9 amino acids. The CDR3 is CSASRGTIF. The CDR3 DNA follows: TGCAGTGCTAGCAGGGGGACGATCTTC.

In this sample, this clone turned up a few times. The J gene is TRBJ2-7, the V gene TRBV28, with D perhaps matching TRBD2 (5 bases). With 4 bases removed from V and 0 bases from J, the gap between germline ends came to 16 bases. Germline lookup yields CDR1 MDHEN and CDR2 SYDVKM. The CDR3 is 16 residues long. This CDR3 is CASSSVRERFSYEQYF. In DNA, the CDR3 is TGTGCCAGCAGTTCTGTGAGGGAGAGGTTCTCCTACGAGCAGTACTTC.

The count of this clone is one. The gene calls are TRBV23-1 and TRBJ1-1; a possible D gene is TRBD1 (5 bases). TRBV23-1 is filed as an ORF, its function uncertain. The CDR3 extends over 12 amino acids. CDR3: CERGRSNTEAFF. DNA of the CDR3: TGCGAGAGGGGCAGAAGTAACACTGAAGCTTTCTTT.

This chain joins TRBV20-1 and TRBJ2-7; D gene uncertain. The CDR3 has 11 residues. Germline CDR1 and CDR2: DFQATT and SNEGSKA (reference sequence). V was cut by 3 bases and J by 6 bases, with 9 bases left in between. For the CDR3, the DNA is TGCAGTGCTAGGGTAGCAAGCGAGCAGTACTTC. Translating gives CSARVASEQYF.

V usage is TRBV18 and J usage is TRBJ2-5, with a tentative D call TRBD1 (6 bases). Between the trimmed V and J ends, which lost 2 bases and 5 bases, there was a span of 12 bases. Germline CDR1 is KGHSH and CDR2 is LQKENI. The CDR3 covers 14 residues. The CDR3 region has the DNA TGTGCCAGCTCACCATACGGGACATCGGAGACCCAGTACTTC. Translated, it gives CASSPYGTSETQYF.

The CDR3 sequence is CASSSRQGMNTEAFF. The CDR3 bases are TGTGCCAGCAGCTCCAGACAGGGGATGAACACTGAAGCTTTCTTT. V gene TRBV11-2 combines with J gene TRBJ1-1; 8 bases agree with TRBD1. Germline CDR1 is SGHAT and CDR2 is FQNNGV. Trimming cost V 4 bases and J 0 bases; bases outside gene matches: 4. The CDR3 runs to 15 residues.

This chain links TRBV5-4 with TRBJ2-5; tentatively, D is TRBD1 or TRBD2 (5 bases each). This CDR3 contains 12 residues. The V and J ends lost 9 bases and 5 bases respectively, with 14 bases between them. Germline CDR1 is SGHNT and CDR2 is YYREEE (reference sequence). In nucleotides, the CDR3 is TGTGCCACCGGGACCGCCACGGAGACCCAGTACTTC. Its protein is CATGTATETQYF.

The J gene is TRBJ1-2, the V gene TRBV5-5; D is unclear. The CDR3 is 15 amino acids. Germline CDR1 reads SGHKS; CDR2 reads YYEKEE (reference sequence). The V gene lost 0 bases and the J gene lost 2 bases, with 11 bases spanning the gap. The CDR3 loop is CASSLGLGLNYGYTF. CDR3 DNA: TGTGCCAGCAGCTTGGGACTCGGACTGAACTATGGCTACACCTTC. The whole variable domain, remainder taken from reference TRBV5-5 and TRBJ1-2, is DAGVTQSPTHLIKTRGQQVTLRCSPISGHKSVSWYQQVLGQGPQFIFQYYEKEERGRGNFPDRFSARQFPNYSSELNVNALLLGDSALYLCASSLGLGLNYGYTFGSGTRLTVV.

This clone was counted once. The chain recombines TRBV19 with TRBJ1-5; D gene unclear. In germline, CDR1 is LNHDA, CDR2 SQIVND (reference sequence). The CDR3 is made up of 13 amino acids. Trimming removed 6 bases at V and 2 bases at J, with 8 bases between. The CDR3 bases are TGTGCCAGTAGCCCCGGGGGCAATCAGCCCCAGCATTTT. It encodes CASSPGGNQPQHF.

The rearrangement joins TRBV2 to TRBJ2-2, with 7 bases that match TRBD2. Germline loops: CDR1 SNHLY, CDR2 FYNNEI. With V trimmed by 8 bases and J by 3 bases, 12 bases remained unmatched. CDR3 size: 16 residues. The CDR3 region is CASRLREGVYTGELFF. In nucleotides, the CDR3 is TGTGCCAGCCGCCTTAGGGAGGGAGTGTACACCGGGGAGCTGTTTTTT.